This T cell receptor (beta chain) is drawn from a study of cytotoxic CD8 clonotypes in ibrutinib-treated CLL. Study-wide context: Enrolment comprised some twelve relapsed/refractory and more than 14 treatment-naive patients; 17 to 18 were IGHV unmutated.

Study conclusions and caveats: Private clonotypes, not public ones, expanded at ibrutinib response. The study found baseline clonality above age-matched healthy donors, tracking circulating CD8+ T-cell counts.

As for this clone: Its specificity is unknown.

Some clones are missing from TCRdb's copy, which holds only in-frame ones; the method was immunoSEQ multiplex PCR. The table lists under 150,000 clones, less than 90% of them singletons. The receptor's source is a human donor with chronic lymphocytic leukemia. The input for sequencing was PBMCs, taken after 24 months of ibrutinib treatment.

In DNA, the CDR3 is TGTGCCAGCAGACCCCCGGGGGGCGGGGAGCTGTTTTTT. This encodes CASRPPGGGELFF. The chain has TRBV6-1 and TRBJ2-2, with TRBD2 identical over 7 bases. The germline gives CDR1 MNHNS, CDR2 SASEGT. Trimming took 6 bases from V and 7 from J; bases not matched to a gene: 5. There are 13 residues in the CDR3.